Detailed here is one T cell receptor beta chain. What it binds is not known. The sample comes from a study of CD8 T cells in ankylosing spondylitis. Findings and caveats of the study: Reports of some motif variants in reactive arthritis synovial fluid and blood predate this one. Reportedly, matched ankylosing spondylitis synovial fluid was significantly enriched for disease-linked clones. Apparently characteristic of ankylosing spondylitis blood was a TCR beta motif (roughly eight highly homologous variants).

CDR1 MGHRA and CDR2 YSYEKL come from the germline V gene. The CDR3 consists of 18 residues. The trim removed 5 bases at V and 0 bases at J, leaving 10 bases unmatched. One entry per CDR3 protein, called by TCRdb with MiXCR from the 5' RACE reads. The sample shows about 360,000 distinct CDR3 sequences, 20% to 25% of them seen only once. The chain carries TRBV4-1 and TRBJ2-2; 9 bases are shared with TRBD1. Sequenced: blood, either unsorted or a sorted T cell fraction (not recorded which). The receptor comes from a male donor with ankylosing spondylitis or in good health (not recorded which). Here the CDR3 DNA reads TGCGCCAGCAGCTCTACGACAGGGGGATCGCCGAACACCGGGGAGCTGTTTTTT. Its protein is CASSSTTGGSPNTGELFF.